This TCR beta chain was sequenced in a study of control samples from healthy donors and cancer patients. Germline V gene lookup returns CDR1 MDHEN and CDR2 SYDVKM. CDR3 size: 13 residues. V was shortened by 11 bases and J by 7 bases, with 17 bases between the two germline ends. Measured with immunoSEQ multiplex PCR; TCRdb has only the in-frame clones, and not every one. This sample has some 70,000 clones, with around 80% found just once. The chain couples TRBV28 to TRBJ1-4, with D perhaps matching TRBD1 (5 bases). The receptor's source is a man aged 55 to 70 in good health. Sequenced sample: blood. The CDR3 loop reads CAVSGGVGEKLFF. The CDR3, as DNA: TGTGCCGTTTCGGGAGGGGTCGGTGAAAAACTGTTTTTT.